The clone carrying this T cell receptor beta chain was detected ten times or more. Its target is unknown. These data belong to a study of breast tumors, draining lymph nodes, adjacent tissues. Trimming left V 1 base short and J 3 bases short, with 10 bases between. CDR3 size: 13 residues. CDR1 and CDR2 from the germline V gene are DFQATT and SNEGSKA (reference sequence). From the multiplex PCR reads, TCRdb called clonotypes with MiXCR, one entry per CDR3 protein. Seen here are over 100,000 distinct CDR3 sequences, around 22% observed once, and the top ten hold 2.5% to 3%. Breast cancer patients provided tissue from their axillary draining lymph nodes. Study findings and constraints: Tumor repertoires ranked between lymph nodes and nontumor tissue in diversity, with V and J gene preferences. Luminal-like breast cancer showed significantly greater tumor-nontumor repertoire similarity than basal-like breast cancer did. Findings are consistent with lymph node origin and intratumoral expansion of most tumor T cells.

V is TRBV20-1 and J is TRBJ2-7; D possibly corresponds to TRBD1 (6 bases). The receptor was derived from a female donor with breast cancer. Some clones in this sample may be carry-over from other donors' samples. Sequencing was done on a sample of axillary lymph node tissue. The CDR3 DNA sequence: TGCAGTGCTAGAGGGGGGCGCTACTACGAGCAGTACTTC. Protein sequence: CSARGGRYYEQYF.